This passage covers 21 T cell receptor beta chains from one sample sequenced in a study of blood T cell repertoires in COVID-19. The assay was immunoSEQ multiplex PCR, and TCRdb's table has in-frame clones only and misses some. The data hold under 50,000 clones, with about 90% observed a single time. The sequenced sample consisted of peripheral blood. The receptor source for this set is an older man with active COVID-19.

This chain joins TRBV5-1 and TRBJ2-5; 16 bases line up with TRBD2. Looked up from germline, CDR1 is SGHRS and CDR2 is YFSETQ. After removal of 3 bases from V and 7 bases from J, the junction contained 21 bases not matched to a gene. This CDR3 contains 21 residues. CDR3 in amino acids: CASSWAGGTSGGAAAKGTQYF. In DNA, the CDR3 is TGCGCCAGCAGCTGGGCCGGCGGGACTAGCGGGGGGGCGGCGGCCAAGGGGACCCAGTACTTC.

V is TRBV9 and J is TRBJ2-7, with 13 bases lining up with TRBD2. Germline loops: CDR1 SGDLS, CDR2 YYNGEE. This CDR3 has 15 amino acids. V dropped 3 bases and J dropped 7; count of bases not matched to a gene: 7. The CDR3 protein is CASSGTSGGAGEQYF. The CDR3 bases are TGTGCCAGCAGCGGAACTAGCGGGGGGGCTGGGGAGCAGTACTTC.

On this clone: The junction does not match germline at one end; this may be a read error. CDR3 amino acids: CASSLDRDRVYF. DNA of the CDR3: TGCGCCAGCAGCCTCGACCGGGACAGGGTGTATTTC. The V gene is TRBV5-1, the J gene TRBJ2-7; 9 bases are shared with TRBD1. The CDR3 is made up of 12 amino acids. Germline assignment: CDR1 SGHRS and CDR2 YFSETQ.

This clone was found a few times. This chain links TRBV4-2 with TRBJ2-2; possibly TRBD2 for D (5 bases). Trimming stripped 0 bases from V and 10 bases from J, with 12 bases between. The germline gives CDR1 LGHNA, CDR2 YNFKEQ. The length of the CDR3 is 14 residues. The CDR3 DNA sequence: TGTGCCAGCAGCCAAGAGCGGGCCCCCCCGGAGCTGTTTTTT. This translates into CASSQERAPPELFF.

The chain is built from TRBV6-5 and TRBJ2-5, with 8 bases that match TRBD1. Germline V gene lookup returns CDR1 MNHEY and CDR2 SVGAGI. After removal of 6 bases from V and 5 bases from J, the junction contained 11 bases not matched to a gene. There are 15 residues in the CDR3. CDR3 nucleotide sequence: TGTGCCAGCAGCGGAACAGGGGGTGGCGGCGAGACCCAGTACTTC. Protein product: CASSGTGGGGETQYF.

This clone was counted once. V is TRBV12-3 or TRBV12-4 and J is TRBJ1-5, with unresolved D. V was clipped by 6 bases and J by 6 bases, with 9 bases between them. The CDR3 spans 12 residues. The CDR3 DNA reads TGTGCCAGCAGCCCCCTTCTTCAGCCCCAGCATTTT. Protein sequence: CASSPLLQPQHF.

The chain combines TRBV5-6 with TRBJ1-1, with D hard to call. The CDR3 sequence is 12 residues long. The germline gives CDR1 SGHDT, CDR2 YYEEEE. Trimming pared 3 bases from V and 10 bases from J, leaving 13 bases between. The CDR3 DNA reads as TGTGCCAGCAGCTACCGAGAGGGAGGAGCTTTCTTT. This encodes CASSYREGGAFF.

The chain couples TRBV6-5 to TRBJ1-6, with 10 bases identical to TRBD1. Trimming at V came to 4 bases and at J to 7 bases, leaving 4 bases not matched to a gene. The germline V gene has CDR1 MNHEY and CDR2 SVGAGI. The CDR3 covers 15 residues. CDR3 DNA: TGTGCCAGCAGTTTACGGGACAGGGGAAATTCACCCCTCCACTTT. Encoded protein: CASSLRDRGNSPLHF.

The rearrangement joins TRBV25-1 to TRBJ1-2; 10 bases agree with TRBD1. The germline gives CDR1 MGHDK, CDR2 SYGVNS. CDR3 length equals 15 residues. Germline trimming cut 3 bases from V and 8 bases from J; bases unmatched to any gene: 9. Here the CDR3 reads CASSESGTGVGGYTF. The CDR3 DNA follows: TGTGCCAGCAGTGAGTCCGGGACAGGGGTAGGCGGCTACACCTTC.

The gene calls are TRBV2 and TRBJ1-6; D is unresolved. Germline CDR1 and CDR2: SNHLY and FYNNEI. This CDR3 has 14 amino acids. V was trimmed by 4 bases and J by 4 bases, leaving 8 bases between them. CDR3 coding DNA: TGTGCCAGCAGTGTAAACTTGTATAATTCACCCCTCCACTTT. This encodes CASSVNLYNSPLHF.

The chain has TRBV5-5 and TRBJ1-2; tentatively, D is TRBD1 (5 bases). Looked up from germline, CDR1 is SGHKS and CDR2 is YYEKEE (reference sequence). Deletions cut 0 bases from V and 4 bases from J, with 10 bases between. The CDR3 length is 14 residues. CDR3 coding DNA: TGTGCCAGCAGCTTGGAGGGGATTGGCTATGGCTACACCTTC. It codes for CASSLEGIGYGYTF.

For the CDR3, the DNA is TGTGCCAGCAGCCTGAGGGACACCACTAGCAATCAGCCCCAGCATTTT. It specifies CASSLRDTTSNQPQHF. The chain carries TRBV7-8 and TRBJ1-5, with D possibly matching TRBD1 (6 bases). Looked up from germline, CDR1 is SGHVS and CDR2 is FQNEAQ. The germline V and J ends were trimmed by 5 bases and 0 bases, with 14 bases remaining between them. This CDR3 is built from 16 residues. Looking up the rest from reference TRBV7-8 and TRBJ1-5 gives the full variable domain: GAGVSQSPRYKVAKRGQDVALRCDPISGHVSLFWYQQALGQGPEFLTYFQNEAQLDKSGLPSDRFFAERPEGSVSTLKIQRTQQEDSAVYLCASSLRDTTSNQPQHFGDGTRLSIL.

The chain links TRBV7-3 to TRBJ2-3; 10 bases map to TRBD2. The CDR3 is 15 amino acids. Germline loops: CDR1 SGHTA, CDR2 FQGTGA. Losses at the gene ends were 5 bases for V and 8 bases for J; bases not matched to a gene: 10. CDR3 sequence reads: CASSDQRGGLGTQYF. The DNA of the CDR3 is TGTGCCAGCAGCGACCAGCGGGGGGGCCTTGGTACGCAGTATTTT.

The sample holds one count of this clone. The chain carries TRBV5-5 and TRBJ2-1; D might be TRBD1 (6 bases). The CDR3 sequence is 16 residues long. V gave up 1 base and J gave up 4 bases, with 15 bases separating them. Germline V gene data show CDR1 as SGHKS and CDR2 as YYEKEE (reference sequence). CDR3 amino acids: CASSLSSGALYNEQFF. The CDR3 DNA reads TGTGCCAGCAGCTTGTCATCAGGGGCGCTTTACAATGAGCAGTTCTTC. Together with reference TRBV5-5 and TRBJ2-1, the CDR3 gives the full variable domain: DAGVTQSPTHLIKTRGQQVTLRCSPISGHKSVSWYQQVLGQGPQFIFQYYEKEERGRGNFPDRFSARQFPNYSSELNVNALLLGDSALYLCASSLSSGALYNEQFFGPGTRLTVL.

This sequence joins TRBV3-1 (or the pseudogene TRBV3-2) and TRBJ2-2; perhaps TRBD1 as D (5 bases). V lost 1 base and J 3 bases, leaving 18 bases between the germline ends. CDR3 length equals 18 residues. From germline, CDR1 is LGHDT and CDR2 YNNKEL (reference sequence). This chain's CDR3 is CASSQAPFLRGYTGELFF. CDR3 nucleotides: TGTGCCAGCAGCCAAGCCCCCTTTCTTAGGGGATACACCGGGGAGCTGTTTTTT.

The rearrangement uses TRBV2 and TRBJ2-2, with 9 bases fitting TRBD1. This CDR3 spans 16 amino acids. The V and J ends lost 2 bases and 2 bases, in that order; junction bases with no gene match: 3. CDR1 and CDR2 (germline): SNHLY, FYNNEI. DNA for the CDR3: TGTGCCAGCAGTGAAACAGGGGGCGCCAACACCGGGGAGCTGTTTTTT. Its protein product is CASSETGGANTGELFF.

The V gene is TRBV7-3, the J gene TRBJ2-3; D perhaps matches TRBD2 (5 bases). CDR1 is SGHTA and CDR2 is FQGTGA in the germline V gene. The V gene lost 3 bases and the J gene lost 0 bases, with 10 bases spanning the gap. CDR3 length: 15 residues. The CDR3 bases are TGTGCCAGCAGCTTTCGGGGAATTAGCACAGATACGCAGTATTTT. This translates into CASSFRGISTDTQYF. Together with reference TRBV7-3 and TRBJ2-3, the CDR3 gives the full variable domain: GAGVSQTPSNKVTEKGKYVELRCDPISGHTALYWYRQSLGQGPEFLIYFQGTGAADDSGLPNDRFFAVRPEGSVSTLKIQRTERGDSAVYLCASSFRGISTDTQYFGPGTRLTVL.

In this sample, this clone turned up a few times. V and J are TRBV24-1 and TRBJ1-6; D not certain. V lost 5 bases, J lost 9 bases, and 7 bases lay in between. The CDR3 spans 12 residues. Germline values: CDR1 KGHDR, CDR2 SFDVKD. The CDR3 is CATSASGSPLHF. The CDR3 DNA follows: TGTGCCACCAGTGCCTCGGGTTCACCCCTCCACTTT.

The chain links TRBV7-2 to TRBJ2-5; 9 bases fit TRBD1. Looked up from germline, CDR1 is SGHTA and CDR2 is FQGNSA. The length of the CDR3 is 14 residues. The V segment lost 5 bases and the J segment 7 bases; nucleotides outside the gene matches: 8. CDR3 DNA: TGTGCCAGCAGCCCTGGACAGGGGCCCGGGACCCAGTACTTC. This gives the protein CASSPGQGPGTQYF. The whole variable domain, filled in from reference TRBV7-2 and TRBJ2-5, reads GAGVSQSPSNKVTEKGKDVELRCDPISGHTALYWYRQSLGQGLEFLIYFQGNSAPDKSGLPSDRFSAERTGGSVSTLTIQRTQQEDSAVYLCASSPGQGPGTQYFGPGTRLLVL.

CDR3 sequence: CASSSGQIQSPLHF. The CDR3 DNA reads as TGTGCCAGCAGTTCGGGACAGATACAATCACCCCTCCACTTT. The chain couples TRBV28 to TRBJ1-6, with TRBD1 matching 7 bases. CDR3 length: 14 residues. Trimming at V came to 4 bases and at J to 10 bases, leaving 7 bases not matched to a gene. Germline CDR1 is MDHEN and CDR2 is SYDVKM.

V is TRBV3-1 (or the pseudogene TRBV3-2) and J is TRBJ2-2; 7 nucleotides match TRBD1. Germline loops: CDR1 LGHDT, CDR2 YNNKEL (reference sequence). The trim removed 5 bases at V and 7 bases at J, leaving 13 bases unmatched. The CDR3 totals 16 residues. CDR3 region: CASSGSPDREIGELFF. DNA for the CDR3: TGTGCCAGCAGCGGAAGCCCCGACAGGGAAATCGGGGAGCTGTTTTTT.